The clone carrying this T cell receptor beta chain was observed a handful of times. Antigen: not known. One entry per CDR3 protein, called by TCRdb with MiXCR from the RT-PCR reads. The sample has 650,000 to 800,000 distinct CDR3 sequences; approximately 15% are singletons. This entry is derived from a study of response to subunit inactivated influenza vaccine. Study-wide points: Authors suggested each seasonal flu vaccination may recruit only limited numbers of new T cells.

This CDR3 has 17 residues. The trim removed 0 bases at V and 4 bases at J, leaving 6 bases unmatched. Germline V gene lookup returns CDR1 LGHNA and CDR2 YSLEER. The V call is TRBV4-3, the J call TRBJ2-2, with 9 bases identical to TRBD2. The sample here was PBMCs from blood, taken 14 days before vaccination. This TCR came from a man aged 45-60 years who received an inactivated influenza vaccine. The CDR3 protein is CASSQDRLAGITGELFF. CDR3 bases: TGCGCCAGCAGCCAAGATCGCCTAGCGGGAATCACCGGGGAGCTGTTTTTT.